Presented here are 25 T cell receptor beta chains from one specimen sequenced in a study of metastatic and nonmetastatic thyroid tumors (dated by TCRdb to 2019 to 2021). The library was prepared using PCR. The sequencer listed for this sample is Illumina HiSeq 4000. The public reads were run again by TCRdb, first through fastp at Q25 and then through MiXCR, and only productive beta chains were kept. Within this sample are 3,500 to 5,000 clones, with around 35% of them counted one time only. 38% of the sample comes from the top ten. None of the patients had been given any treatment before thyroid surgery. The specimen was adjacent normal tissue. Source of these receptors: a male donor with papillary thyroid cancer or a benign thyroid nodule (not recorded which). Some clones in this sample may be carry-over from other donors' samples.

The rearrangement joins TRBV11-3 to TRBJ2-7; 11 bases align to TRBD2. Unmatched junction bases numbered 13, after V lost 5 bases and J lost 7 bases. Germline V gene sequence: CDR1 SGHNT, CDR2 YENEEA. This CDR3 has 16 amino acids. The CDR3 region is CASSPRPSGGIGEQYF. The CDR3 bases are TGTGCCAGCAGCCCCCGGCCTAGCGGGGGGATAGGGGAGCAGTACTTC.

The CDR3: CASSYTVGANVLTF. The CDR3 nucleotides read TGTGCCAGCAGCTATACAGTTGGGGCCAACGTCCTGACTTTC. The rearrangement links TRBV9 to TRBJ2-6; D not resolved. Germline assignment: CDR1 SGDLS and CDR2 YYNGEE. Trimming pared 4 bases from V and 3 bases from J, leaving 8 bases between. This CDR3 has 14 amino acids.

This chain uses TRBV20-1 with TRBJ1-1, with a weak D call TRBD1 (5 bases). This CDR3 is 14 amino acids long. The V gene lost 5 bases and the J gene lost 2 bases, with 15 bases spanning the gap. Germline loops: CDR1 DFQATT, CDR2 SNEGSKA (reference sequence). The CDR3 DNA reads as TGCAGTGCTCGTACCACAGGTCTTAACACTGAAGCTTTCTTT. Residues: CSARTTGLNTEAFF.

The J gene is TRBJ1-5, the V gene TRBV5-8, with D perhaps matching TRBD1 (5 bases). Germline-derived CDR1 and CDR2 are SGHTS and YDEGEE. The CDR3 contains 15 residues. V lost 2 bases and J lost 0, with 9 bases in between. CDR3 nucleotide sequence: TGTGCCAGCAGCTTCTCGGGGGGTAGCAATCAGCCCCAGCATTTT. Its protein product is CASSFSGGSNQPQHF.

This clone was observed a single time. The chain couples TRBV3-1 to TRBJ2-7, with TRBD1 as a possible D gene (6 bases). The germline CDR1 and CDR2 sequences are LGHDT and YNNKEL (reference sequence). V shed 4 bases and J shed 7 bases, with 11 bases lying between them. The CDR3 has 12 residues. CDR3 protein: CASSPTQGEQYF. The CDR3 DNA sequence: TGTGCCAGCAGCCCGACCCAGGGGGAGCAGTACTTC.

This rearrangement joins TRBV28 to TRBJ1-5; no clear D gene. Trimming left V 2 bases short and J 0 bases short, with 5 bases between. The CDR3 has 14 residues. Germline CDR1 MDHEN, CDR2 SYDVKM. Here the CDR3 reads CASSLGVSNQPQHF. CDR3 sequence (DNA): TGTGCCAGCAGTTTAGGGGTTAGCAATCAGCCCCAGCATTTT.

This sequence joins TRBV20-1 and TRBJ1-5, with 7 bases lining up with TRBD1. Trimming took 4 bases from V and 5 from J; bases not matched to a gene: 11. The CDR3 consists of 15 residues. Germline assignment: CDR1 DFQATT and CDR2 SNEGSKA (reference sequence). CDR3 in DNA: TGCAGTGCTAATCCGGGCGCACAGGGGTATCAGCCCCAGCATTTT. Amino acids: CSANPGAQGYQPQHF.

By sample share, this clone is hyperexpanded. This chain uses TRBV2 with TRBJ1-1; tentative D call: TRBD1 (6 bases). V lost 0 bases and J lost 0, with 8 bases in between. This CDR3 contains 15 residues. Per the germline V gene, CDR1 is SNHLY and CDR2 is FYNNEI. For the CDR3, the DNA is TGTGCCAGCAGTGAAGCGCAGGGGTTGAACACTGAAGCTTTCTTT. It yields the protein CASSEAQGLNTEAFF.

The sample holds many counts of this clone. One base away lies a much larger clone, so this may be a sequencing read error. The chain recombines TRBV5-4 with TRBJ1-1; no reliable D call. CDR1 is SGHNT, CDR2 YYREEE, per germline (reference sequence). There are 15 residues in the CDR3. The DNA of the CDR3 is TGTGCCAGCAGCGATACTACAATGGGGAGGAATGAAGCTCTCTTT. It encodes CASSDTTMGRNEALF.

This clone counts as medium-sized. V and J are TRBV29-1 and TRBJ2-1, with D tentatively TRBD2 (6 bases). V lost 6 bases and J 7 bases, leaving 19 bases between the germline ends. The length of the CDR3 is 14 residues. The germline gives CDR1 SQVTM, CDR2 ANQGSEA. The DNA for the CDR3 is TGCAGCGTCCCTCCGAGCGGGTTTTCAAATGAGCAGTTCTTC. As protein: CSVPPSGFSNEQFF.

V gene TRBV3-1 combines with J gene TRBJ1-5, with D possibly matching TRBD1 (5 bases). The germline gives CDR1 LGHDT, CDR2 YNNKEL (reference sequence). Deletions cut 0 bases from V and 9 bases from J, with 9 bases between. The CDR3 covers 13 residues. CDR3 in amino acids: CASSQDEGRPQHF. For the CDR3, the DNA is TGTGCCAGCAGCCAAGATGAGGGACGGCCCCAGCATTTT. The full variable domain, completed using reference TRBV3-1 and TRBJ1-5, is DTAVSQTPKYLVTQMGNDKSIKCEQNLGHDTMYWYKQDSKKFLKIMFSYNNKELIINETVPNRFSPKSPDKAHLNLHINSLELGDSAVYFCASSQDEGRPQHFGDGTRLSIL.

The chain combines TRBV27 with TRBJ2-3; no clear D. Germline lookup yields CDR1 MNHEY and CDR2 SMNVEV (reference sequence). The CDR3 spans 14 residues. The ends were cut back, 6 bases at V and 3 bases at J, with 13 bases in the middle. The CDR3 sequence is CASSSEQRTDTQYF. The CDR3 DNA reads as TGTGCCAGCAGCTCAGAACAGAGGACAGATACGCAGTATTTT.

This clone was counted between two and nine times. This rearrangement joins TRBV2 to TRBJ1-2; no clear D gene. From germline, CDR1 is SNHLY and CDR2 FYNNEI. V dropped 8 bases and J dropped 3 bases, with 16 bases sitting between them. The CDR3 runs to 14 residues. The CDR3 DNA reads TGTGCCAGCTACAATGGTGGACGTTACTATGGCTACACCTTC. It translates to CASYNGGRYYGYTF.

Only one count was recorded for this clone. This rearrangement joins TRBV4-2 to TRBJ2-3; 12 bases match TRBD2. The trim removed 4 bases at V and 2 bases at J, leaving 4 bases unmatched. The germline V gene has CDR1 LGHNA and CDR2 YNFKEQ. This CDR3 region has 16 residues. CDR3 residues: CASSPLAGGATDTQYF. The CDR3 nucleotides read TGTGCCAGCAGCCCACTAGCGGGGGGCGCCACAGATACGCAGTATTTT.

The chain uses TRBV7-3 and TRBJ1-1, with unresolved D. Germline V gives CDR1 SGHTA, CDR2 FQGTGA. The CDR3 contains 13 residues. The V gene lost 4 bases and the J gene lost 4 bases, with 10 bases spanning the gap. The CDR3 DNA follows: TGTGCCAGCAGCTCAACTCCGATCACTGAAGCTTTCTTT. Translating it yields CASSSTPITEAFF.

The chain couples TRBV7-9 to TRBJ2-7; D not certain. Trimming took off 1 base at V and 5 bases at J, with 3 bases between the two ends. The CDR3 is 11 residues long. The germline V gene encodes CDR1 SEHNR and CDR2 FQNEAQ (reference sequence). The CDR3 bases are TGTGCCAGCAGCTTAGAGAACGAGCAGTACTTC. It is translated as CASSLENEQYF.

CDR3 nucleotide sequence: TGTGCCACCAGCTTAGACCTTGGCTACGAGCAGTACTTC. It translates to CATSLDLGYEQYF. The chain recombines TRBV15 with TRBJ2-7; D gene ambiguous. This CDR3 is 13 amino acids long. Trimming cost V 5 bases and J 3 bases, with 11 bases left between them. From germline, CDR1 is LNHNV and CDR2 YYDKDF (reference sequence). Using reference TRBV15 and TRBJ2-7 for the parts outside the CDR3, the full variable domain is DAMVIQNPRYQVTQFGKPVTLSCSQTLNHNVMYWYQQKSSQAPKLLFHYYDKDFNNEADTPDNFQSRRPNTSFCFLDIRSPGLGDTAMYLCATSLDLGYEQYFGPGTRLTVT.

The rearrangement links TRBV11-3 to TRBJ1-2; D not resolved. V lost 5 bases and J 4 bases, leaving 14 bases between the germline ends. Germline CDR1 is SGHNT and CDR2 is YENEEA. CDR3 length equals 14 residues. The CDR3 bases are TGTGCCAGCAGCCTCGGCACGACTTCCTATGGCTACACCTTC. Encoded protein: CASSLGTTSYGYTF.

This chain links TRBV7-9 with TRBJ2-1; the match to TRBD2 covers 10 bases. The CDR3 has 19 residues. CDR1 and CDR2 from the germline V gene are SEHNR and FQNEAQ (reference sequence). After removal of 1 base from V and 5 bases from J, the junction contained 14 bases not matched to a gene. The CDR3 is CASSLGPGLASYSDNEQFF. The CDR3, as DNA: TGTGCCAGCAGCTTAGGTCCGGGACTAGCGAGCTACTCTGACAATGAGCAGTTCTTC.

The V and J genes are TRBV7-3 and TRBJ2-7; TRBD1 matches 8 bases. CDR3 length equals 15 residues. V dropped 5 bases and J dropped 3; count of bases not matched to a gene: 9. In germline, CDR1 is SGHTA, CDR2 FQGTGA. DNA of the CDR3: TGTGCCAGCAGCCGTTCCGGGACAGGCTACTACGAGCAGTACTTC. The encoded protein is CASSRSGTGYYEQYF. The full variable domain, in which reference TRBV7-3 and TRBJ2-7 provide the parts outside the CDR3, is GAGVSQTPSNKVTEKGKYVELRCDPISGHTALYWYRQSLGQGPEFLIYFQGTGAADDSGLPNDRFFAVRPEGSVSTLKIQRTERGDSAVYLCASSRSGTGYYEQYFGPGTRLTVT.

The chain uses TRBV27 and TRBJ1-2, with 8 bases that match TRBD1. Germline-derived CDR1 and CDR2 are MNHEY and SMNVEV (reference sequence). The junction had 6 bases not matched to a gene; V was cut back by 3 bases and J by 6 bases. This CDR3 has 14 amino acids. Here the CDR3 reads CASSFVDRVDGYTF. The CDR3 DNA reads as TGTGCCAGCAGTTTTGTGGACAGGGTGGATGGCTACACCTTC.

The chain combines TRBV20-1 with TRBJ2-3; the D call may be TRBD1 or TRBD2 (5 bases each). V was cut by 1 base and J by 1 base, with 12 bases left in between. Per germline, CDR1 DFQATT and CDR2 SNEGSKA (reference sequence). There are 15 residues in the CDR3. This CDR3 reads CSARGGYWGTDTQYF. The CDR3 coding sequence is TGCAGTGCTAGAGGGGGGTATTGGGGCACAGATACGCAGTATTTT.

About this clone itself: An end of the junction differs from the germline gene, which may be a read error. CDR3 nucleotide sequence: TGTGCCGGCAGCTCCGGGACGAAAATGCGATGGGCTGAAGCTTTCTTT. This encodes CAGSSGTKMRWAEAFF. The chain combines TRBV5-5 with TRBJ1-1; D perhaps matches TRBD1 (5 bases). Germline assignment: CDR1 SGHKS and CDR2 YYEKEE (reference sequence). The length of the CDR3 is 16 residues.

This chain links TRBV5-1 with TRBJ2-4, with D possibly being TRBD2 (5 bases). The V and J ends lost 3 bases and 4 bases respectively, with 14 bases between them. The CDR3 loop spans 15 amino acids. Germline-derived CDR1 and CDR2 are SGHRS and YFSETQ. CDR3 sequence reads: CASSSILDSKNIQYF. CDR3 nucleotides: TGCGCCAGCAGCTCGATACTAGATTCTAAAAACATTCAGTACTTC.

The chain couples TRBV2 to TRBJ2-1; possible D gene TRBD1, 5 bases. Germline values: CDR1 SNHLY, CDR2 FYNNEI. Trimming shortened V by 6 bases and J by 3 bases, and 9 bases separated the two germline ends. The CDR3 loop spans 13 amino acids. The CDR3 protein is CASRNRIYNEQFF. The CDR3 DNA is TGTGCCAGCAGAAACAGGATCTACAATGAGCAGTTCTTC.